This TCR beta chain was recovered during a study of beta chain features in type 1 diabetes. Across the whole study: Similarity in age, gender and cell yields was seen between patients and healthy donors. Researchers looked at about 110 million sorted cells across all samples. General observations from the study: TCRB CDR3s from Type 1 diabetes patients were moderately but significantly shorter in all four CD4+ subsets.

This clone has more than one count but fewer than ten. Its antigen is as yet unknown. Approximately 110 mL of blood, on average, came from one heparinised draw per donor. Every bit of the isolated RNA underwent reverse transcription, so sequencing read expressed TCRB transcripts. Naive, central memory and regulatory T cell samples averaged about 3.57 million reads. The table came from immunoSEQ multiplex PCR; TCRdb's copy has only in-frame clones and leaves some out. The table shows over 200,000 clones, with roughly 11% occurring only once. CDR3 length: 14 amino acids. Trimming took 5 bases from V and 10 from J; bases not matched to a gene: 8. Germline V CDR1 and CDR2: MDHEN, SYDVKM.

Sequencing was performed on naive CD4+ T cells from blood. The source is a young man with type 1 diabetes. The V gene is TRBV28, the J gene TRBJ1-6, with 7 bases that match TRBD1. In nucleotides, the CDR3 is TGTGCCAGCAGTACGACAGGGAAGGTATCACCCCTCCACTTT. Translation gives CASSTTGKVSPLHF.